The clone carrying this T cell receptor (beta chain) occurred many times. What it binds is not known. The germline V gene encodes CDR1 DFQATT and CDR2 SNEGSKA (reference sequence). V gave up 3 bases and J gave up 6 bases, with 12 bases separating them. CDR3 size: 13 residues. This record comes from a study of prognosis after radiotherapy for stage I lung cancer. Overall study context: Enrollment of stage I non-small cell lung cancer patients ran from early 2018 to early 2019. Overall study results and limits: Gene usage of TRBV and TRBJ reportedly differed between patients with and without metastases.

The authors amplified TCR beta CDR3 from genomic DNA using two-round multiplex PCR. Primers (each specific to one TRBV or TRBJ gene) were used in first-round PCR. Universal primers drove the second round of PCR amplification. TCRdb passed the multiplex PCR reads through MiXCR, listing each CDR3 protein once. Counted here are approximately 25,000 distinct CDR3 sequences, around 45% occurring once; the ten biggest clones make up about 15%. The starting material was PBMCs, obtained before or after stereotactic body radiation therapy (not recorded which). The gene calls are TRBV20-1 and TRBJ1-3; D is perhaps TRBD1 (6 bases). This TCR came from a donor aged 50 or older with non-small cell lung cancer. CDR3 amino acids: CSASRGAENTIYF. As DNA, the CDR3 is TGCAGTGCTAGTCGGGGGGCTGAAAACACCATATATTTT.